Sequencing of this T cell receptor beta chain was carried out in a study of beta chain features in type 1 diabetes. What was sequenced were expressed TCRB transcripts, since all of the isolated RNA had been reverse transcribed. Produced via immunoSEQ multiplex PCR; TCRdb's table is partial and in-frame only. The table lists approximately 330,000 clones, 8% to 13% of them singletons. The CDR3 is 15 residues long. V shed 6 bases and J shed 2 bases, with 16 bases lying between them. The V gene's germline CDR1 is KGHSH and CDR2 LQKENI. Material: naive CD4+ T cells from blood. The clonotype comes from a woman younger than 45 in good health. V gene TRBV18 combines with J gene TRBJ2-5; D possibly corresponds to TRBD2 (5 bases). The CDR3: CASSPNKGVQETQYF. The CDR3 DNA sequence: TGTGCCAGCTCCCCGAATAAGGGAGTGCAAGAGACCCAGTACTTC.